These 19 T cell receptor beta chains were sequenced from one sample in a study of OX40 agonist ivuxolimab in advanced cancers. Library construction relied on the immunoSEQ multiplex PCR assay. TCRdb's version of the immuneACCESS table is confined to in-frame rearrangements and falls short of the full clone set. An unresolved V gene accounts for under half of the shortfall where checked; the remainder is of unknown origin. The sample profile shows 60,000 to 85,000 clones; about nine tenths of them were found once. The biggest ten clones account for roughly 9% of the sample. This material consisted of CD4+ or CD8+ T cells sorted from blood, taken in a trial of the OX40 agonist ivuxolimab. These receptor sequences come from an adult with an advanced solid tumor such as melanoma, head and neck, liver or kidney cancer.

The CDR3 DNA sequence: TGTGCCAGCAGTGAATATGCGCTTACAGGGGGGGGCACCGGGGAGCTGTTTTTT. Its translation: CASSEYALTGGGTGELFF. The V call is TRBV25-1, the J call TRBJ2-2; possible D gene TRBD1, 8 bases. The CDR3 consists of 18 residues. Germline V CDR1 and CDR2: MGHDK, SYGVNS. Trimming took 0 bases from V and 4 from J, leaving 18 bases between them.

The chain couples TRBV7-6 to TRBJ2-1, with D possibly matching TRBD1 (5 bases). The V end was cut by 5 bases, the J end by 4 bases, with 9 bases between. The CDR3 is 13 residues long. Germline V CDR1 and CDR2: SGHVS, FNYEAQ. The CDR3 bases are TGTGCCAGCAGCCCCGACAGTTACAATGAGCAGTTCTTC. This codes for CASSPDSYNEQFF.

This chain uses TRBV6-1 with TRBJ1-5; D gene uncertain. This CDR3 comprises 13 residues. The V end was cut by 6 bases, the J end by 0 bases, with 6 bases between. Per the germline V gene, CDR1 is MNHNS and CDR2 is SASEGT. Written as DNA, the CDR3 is TGTGCCAGCAGCCTCTTTAGCAATCAGCCCCAGCATTTT. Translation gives CASSLFSNQPQHF.

The chain's CDR3 is CASSLGQGWTEAFF. The CDR3 DNA reads TGTGCCAGCAGTCTAGGACAGGGGTGGACTGAAGCTTTCTTT. This sequence joins TRBV6-5 and TRBJ1-1, with TRBD1 matching 9 bases. V dropped 5 bases and J dropped 5; count of bases not matched to a gene: 6. This CDR3 has 14 amino acids. Germline assignment: CDR1 MNHEY and CDR2 SVGAGI.

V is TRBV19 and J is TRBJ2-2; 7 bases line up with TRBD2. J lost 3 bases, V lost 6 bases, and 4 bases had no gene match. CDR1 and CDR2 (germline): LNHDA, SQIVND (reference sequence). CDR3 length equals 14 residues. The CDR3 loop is CASRWEGYTGELFF. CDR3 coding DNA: TGTGCCAGTAGATGGGAGGGGTACACCGGGGAGCTGTTTTTT. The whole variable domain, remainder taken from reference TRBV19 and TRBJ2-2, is DGGITQSPKYLFRKEGQNVTLSCEQNLNHDAMYWYRQDPGQGLRLIYYSQIVNDFQKGDIAEGYSVSREKKESFPLTVTSAQKNPTAFYLCASRWEGYTGELFFGEGSRLTVL.

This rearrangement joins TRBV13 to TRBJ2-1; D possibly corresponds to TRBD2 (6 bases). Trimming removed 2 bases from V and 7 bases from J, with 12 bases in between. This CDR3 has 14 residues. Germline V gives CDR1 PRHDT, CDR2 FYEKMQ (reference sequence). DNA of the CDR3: TGTGCCAGCAGCTTACCGGGGGTAGCTAATGAGCAGTTCTTC. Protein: CASSLPGVANEQFF.

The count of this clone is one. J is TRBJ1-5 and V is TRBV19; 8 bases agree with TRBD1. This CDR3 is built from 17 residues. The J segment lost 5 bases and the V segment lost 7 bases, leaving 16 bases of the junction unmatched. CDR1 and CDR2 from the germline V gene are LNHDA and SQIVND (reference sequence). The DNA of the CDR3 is TGTGCCAGTACCCCCCCCCTGAACAGGGGGTTATATCAGCCCCAGCATTTT. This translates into CASTPPLNRGLYQPQHF.

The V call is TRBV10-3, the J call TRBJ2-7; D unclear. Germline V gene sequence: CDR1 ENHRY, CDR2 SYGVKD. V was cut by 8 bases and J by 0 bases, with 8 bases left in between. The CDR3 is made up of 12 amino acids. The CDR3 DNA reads TGTGCCATCCAGGCTAGCTCCTACGAGCAGTACTTC. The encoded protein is CAIQASSYEQYF.

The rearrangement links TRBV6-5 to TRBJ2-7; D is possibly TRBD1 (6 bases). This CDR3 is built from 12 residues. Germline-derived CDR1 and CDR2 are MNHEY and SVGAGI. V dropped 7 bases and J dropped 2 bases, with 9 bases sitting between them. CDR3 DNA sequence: TGTGCCAGCACTGACAGGCCCTACGAGCAGTACTTC. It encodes CASTDRPYEQYF.

In nucleotides, the CDR3 is TGTGCCAGCAGTTACGGGGCACGCCAAGAGACCCAGTACTTC. It specifies CASSYGARQETQYF. The chain is built from TRBV6-6 and TRBJ2-5; tentatively, D is TRBD1 (5 bases). The germline V and J ends were trimmed by 2 bases and 1 base, with 8 bases remaining between them. CDR1 MNHNY and CDR2 SVGAGI come from the germline V gene (reference sequence). The CDR3 runs to 14 residues.

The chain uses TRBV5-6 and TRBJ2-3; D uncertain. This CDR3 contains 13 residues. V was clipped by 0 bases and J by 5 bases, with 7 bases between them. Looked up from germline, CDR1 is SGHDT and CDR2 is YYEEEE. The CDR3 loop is CASSLGVQDTQYF. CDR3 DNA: TGTGCCAGCAGCTTGGGGGTTCAAGATACGCAGTATTTT.

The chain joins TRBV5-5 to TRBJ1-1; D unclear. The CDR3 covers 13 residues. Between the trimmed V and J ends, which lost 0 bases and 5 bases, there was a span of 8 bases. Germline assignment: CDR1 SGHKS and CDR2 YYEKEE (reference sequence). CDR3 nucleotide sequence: TGTGCCAGCAGCTTGGGTGGTGTTACTGAAGCTTTCTTT. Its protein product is CASSLGGVTEAFF.

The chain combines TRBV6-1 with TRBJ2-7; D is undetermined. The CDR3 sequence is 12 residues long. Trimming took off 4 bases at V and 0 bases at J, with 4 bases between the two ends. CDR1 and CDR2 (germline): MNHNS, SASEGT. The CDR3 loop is CASSGNSYEQYF. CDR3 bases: TGTGCCAGCAGTGGGAACTCCTACGAGCAGTACTTC.

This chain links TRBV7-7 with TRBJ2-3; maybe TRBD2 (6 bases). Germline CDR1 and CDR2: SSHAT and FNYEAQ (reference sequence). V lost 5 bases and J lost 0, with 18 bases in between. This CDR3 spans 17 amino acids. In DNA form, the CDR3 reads TGTGCCAGCAGCGCCCGACCGGGAGCGACTAGCACAGATACGCAGTATTTT. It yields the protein CASSARPGATSTDTQYF.

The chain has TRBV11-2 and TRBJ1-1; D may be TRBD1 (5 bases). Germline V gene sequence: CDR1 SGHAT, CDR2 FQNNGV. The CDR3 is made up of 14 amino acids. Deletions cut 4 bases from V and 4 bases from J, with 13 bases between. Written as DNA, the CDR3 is TGTGCCAGCAGCTCAGGGAGGGGTAGCACTGAAGCTTTCTTT. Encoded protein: CASSSGRGSTEAFF.

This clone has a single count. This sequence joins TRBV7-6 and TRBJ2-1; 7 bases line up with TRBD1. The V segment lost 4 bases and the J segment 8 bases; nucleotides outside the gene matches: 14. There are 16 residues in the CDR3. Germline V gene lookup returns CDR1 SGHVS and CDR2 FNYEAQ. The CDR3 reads CASSSMGRGLIDEQFF. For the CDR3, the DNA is TGTGCCAGCAGCTCCATGGGAAGGGGGCTTATCGATGAGCAGTTCTTC.

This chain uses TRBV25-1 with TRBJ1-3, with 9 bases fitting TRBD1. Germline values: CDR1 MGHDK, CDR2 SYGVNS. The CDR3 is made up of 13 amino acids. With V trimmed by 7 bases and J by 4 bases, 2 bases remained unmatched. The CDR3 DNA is TGTGCCAGCACCGGGACAGGGGGAAACACCATATATTTT. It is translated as CASTGTGGNTIYF.

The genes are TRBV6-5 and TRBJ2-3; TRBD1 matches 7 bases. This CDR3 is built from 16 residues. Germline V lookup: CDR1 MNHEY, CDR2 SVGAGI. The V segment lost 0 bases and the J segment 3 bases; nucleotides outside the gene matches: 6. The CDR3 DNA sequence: TGTGCCAGCAGTTACTCGAGGACAGGAATGACAGATACGCAGTATTTT. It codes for CASSYSRTGMTDTQYF.

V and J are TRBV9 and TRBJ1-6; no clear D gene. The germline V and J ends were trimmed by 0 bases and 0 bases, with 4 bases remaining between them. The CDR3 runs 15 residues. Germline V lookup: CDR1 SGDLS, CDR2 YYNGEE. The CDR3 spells CASSVESSYNSPLHF. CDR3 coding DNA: TGTGCCAGCAGCGTAGAGAGCTCCTATAATTCACCCCTCCACTTT.